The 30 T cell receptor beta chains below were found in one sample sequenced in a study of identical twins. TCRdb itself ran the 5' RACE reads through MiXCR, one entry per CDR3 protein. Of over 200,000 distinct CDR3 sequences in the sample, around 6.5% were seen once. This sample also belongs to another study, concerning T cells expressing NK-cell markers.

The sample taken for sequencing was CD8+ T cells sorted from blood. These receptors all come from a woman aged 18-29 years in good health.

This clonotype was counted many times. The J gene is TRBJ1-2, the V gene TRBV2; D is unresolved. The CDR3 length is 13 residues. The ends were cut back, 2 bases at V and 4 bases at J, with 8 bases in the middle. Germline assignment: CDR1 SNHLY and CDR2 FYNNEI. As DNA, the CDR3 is TGTGCCAGCAGTGAACTCACCATCTATGGCTACACCTTC. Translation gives CASSELTIYGYTF.

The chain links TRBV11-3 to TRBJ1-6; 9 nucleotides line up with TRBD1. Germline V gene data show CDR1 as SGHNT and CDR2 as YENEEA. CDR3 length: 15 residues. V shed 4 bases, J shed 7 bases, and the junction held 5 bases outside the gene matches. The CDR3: CASSSRTGANSPLHF. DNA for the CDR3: TGTGCCAGCAGCTCGCGGACAGGGGCAAATTCACCCCTCCACTTT.

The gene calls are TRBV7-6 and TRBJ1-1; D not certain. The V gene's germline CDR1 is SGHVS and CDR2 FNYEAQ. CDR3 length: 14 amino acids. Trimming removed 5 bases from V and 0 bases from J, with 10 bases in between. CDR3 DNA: TGTGCCAGCAGCCCCCCGGACCTGAACACTGAAGCTTTCTTT. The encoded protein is CASSPPDLNTEAFF.

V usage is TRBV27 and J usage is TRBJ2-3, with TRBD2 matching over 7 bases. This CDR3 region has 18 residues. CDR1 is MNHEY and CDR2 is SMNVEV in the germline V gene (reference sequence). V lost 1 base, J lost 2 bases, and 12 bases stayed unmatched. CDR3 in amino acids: CASSLYSGRAIDTDTQYF. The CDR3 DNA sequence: TGTGCCAGCAGTTTATACAGTGGGAGGGCTATTGACACAGATACGCAGTATTTT.

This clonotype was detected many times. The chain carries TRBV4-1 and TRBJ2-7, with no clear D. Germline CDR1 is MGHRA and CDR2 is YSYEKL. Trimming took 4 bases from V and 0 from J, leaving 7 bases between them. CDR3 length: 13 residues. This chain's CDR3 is CASSPAYSYEQYF. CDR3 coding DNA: TGCGCCAGCAGCCCGGCTTACTCCTACGAGCAGTACTTC.

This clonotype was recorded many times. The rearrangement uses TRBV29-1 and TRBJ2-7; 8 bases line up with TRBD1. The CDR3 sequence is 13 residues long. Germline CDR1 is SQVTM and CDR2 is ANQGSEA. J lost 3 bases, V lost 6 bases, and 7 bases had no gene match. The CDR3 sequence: CSVGTGTIYEQYF. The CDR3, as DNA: TGCAGCGTAGGGACAGGAACCATCTACGAGCAGTACTTC.

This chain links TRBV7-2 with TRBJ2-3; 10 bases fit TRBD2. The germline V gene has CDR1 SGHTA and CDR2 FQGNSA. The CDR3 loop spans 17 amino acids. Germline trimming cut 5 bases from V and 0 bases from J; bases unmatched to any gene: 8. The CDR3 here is CASSPLAGGRSTDTQYF. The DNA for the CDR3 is TGTGCCAGCAGCCCATTAGCGGGGGGCCGTAGCACAGATACGCAGTATTTT.

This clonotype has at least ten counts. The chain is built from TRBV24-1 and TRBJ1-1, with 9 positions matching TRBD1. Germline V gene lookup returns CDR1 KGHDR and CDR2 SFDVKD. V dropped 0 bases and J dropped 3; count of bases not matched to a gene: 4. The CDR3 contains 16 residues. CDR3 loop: CATSDLPGTGHTEAFF. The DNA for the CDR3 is TGTGCCACCAGTGATTTGCCCGGGACAGGGCACACTGAAGCTTTCTTT.

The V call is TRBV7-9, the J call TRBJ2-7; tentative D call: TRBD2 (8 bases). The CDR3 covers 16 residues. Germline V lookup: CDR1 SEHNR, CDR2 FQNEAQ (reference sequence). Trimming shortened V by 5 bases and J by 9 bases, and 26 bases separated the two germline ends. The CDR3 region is CASSPGGDSLALWQYF. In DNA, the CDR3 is TGTGCCAGCAGCCCGGGAGGGGACAGTTTGGCCTTATGGCAGTACTTC.

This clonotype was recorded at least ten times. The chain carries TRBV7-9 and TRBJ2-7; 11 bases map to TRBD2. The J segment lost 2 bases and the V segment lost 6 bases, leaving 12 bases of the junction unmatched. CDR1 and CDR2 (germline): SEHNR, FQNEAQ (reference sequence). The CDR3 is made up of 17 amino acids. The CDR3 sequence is CASSPTSGGPLTYEQYF. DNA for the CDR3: TGTGCCAGCAGTCCTACTAGCGGGGGACCCCTCACCTACGAGCAGTACTTC.

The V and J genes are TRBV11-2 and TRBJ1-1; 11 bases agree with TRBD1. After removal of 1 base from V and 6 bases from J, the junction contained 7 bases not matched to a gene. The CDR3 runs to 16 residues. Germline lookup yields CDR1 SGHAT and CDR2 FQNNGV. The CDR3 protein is CASSLGTGGGKAEAFF. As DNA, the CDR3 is TGTGCCAGCAGCTTAGGGACAGGGGGCGGGAAGGCTGAAGCTTTCTTT.

As DNA, the CDR3 is TGTGCCACCAGCAGAGATAGGAGCAATCAGCCCCAGCATTTT. This sequence encodes CATSRDRSNQPQHF. The V gene is TRBV15, the J gene TRBJ1-5; D is unclear. Germline CDR1 and CDR2: LNHNV and YYDKDF (reference sequence). The CDR3 spans 14 residues. Trimming took 0 bases from V and 1 from J, leaving 4 bases between them.

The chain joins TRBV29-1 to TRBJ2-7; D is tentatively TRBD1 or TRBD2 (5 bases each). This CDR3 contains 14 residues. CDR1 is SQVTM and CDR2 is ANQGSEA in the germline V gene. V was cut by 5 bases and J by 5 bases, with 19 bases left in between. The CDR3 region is CSVSPPGTPHEQYF. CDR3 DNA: TGCAGCGTTTCCCCCCCGGGGACCCCCCACGAGCAGTACTTC.

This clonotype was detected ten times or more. The CDR3 region has the DNA TGTGCCTGGAGTCCTAGCGGGGTGCTCCAAGAGACCCAGTACTTC. Its protein product is CAWSPSGVLQETQYF. The rearrangement links TRBV30 to TRBJ2-5; 9 bases align to TRBD2. Germline V gene lookup returns CDR1 GTSNPN and CDR2 SVGIG (reference sequence). The V segment lost 2 bases and the J segment 1 base; nucleotides outside the gene matches: 5. CDR3 length equals 15 residues.

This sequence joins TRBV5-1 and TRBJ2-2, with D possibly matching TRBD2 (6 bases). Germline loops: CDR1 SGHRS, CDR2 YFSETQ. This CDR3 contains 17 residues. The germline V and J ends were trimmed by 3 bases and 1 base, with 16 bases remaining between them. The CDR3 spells CASSSVAPAGNTGELFF. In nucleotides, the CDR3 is TGCGCCAGCAGCTCGGTCGCGCCAGCGGGGAACACCGGGGAGCTGTTTTTT.

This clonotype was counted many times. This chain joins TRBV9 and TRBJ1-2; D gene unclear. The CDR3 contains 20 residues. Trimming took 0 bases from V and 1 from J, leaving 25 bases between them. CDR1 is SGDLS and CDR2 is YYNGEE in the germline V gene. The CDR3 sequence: CASSVVSSNEPRALNYGYTF. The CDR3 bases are TGTGCCAGCAGCGTAGTGTCTAGTAATGAGCCTAGAGCTCTTAACTATGGCTACACCTTC.

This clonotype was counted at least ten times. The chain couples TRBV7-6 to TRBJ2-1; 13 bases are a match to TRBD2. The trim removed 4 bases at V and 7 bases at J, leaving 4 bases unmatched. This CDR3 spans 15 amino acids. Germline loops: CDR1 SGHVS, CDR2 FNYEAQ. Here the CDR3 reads CASSSTSGRGNEQFF. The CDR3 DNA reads TGTGCCAGCAGCTCTACTAGCGGGAGGGGGAATGAGCAGTTCTTC.

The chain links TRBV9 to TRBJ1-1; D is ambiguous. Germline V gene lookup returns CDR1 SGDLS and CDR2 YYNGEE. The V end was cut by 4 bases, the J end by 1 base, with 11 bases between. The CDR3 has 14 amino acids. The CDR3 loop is CASSPVGGNTEAFF. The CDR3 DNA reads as TGTGCCAGCAGCCCGGTAGGCGGGAACACTGAAGCTTTCTTT.

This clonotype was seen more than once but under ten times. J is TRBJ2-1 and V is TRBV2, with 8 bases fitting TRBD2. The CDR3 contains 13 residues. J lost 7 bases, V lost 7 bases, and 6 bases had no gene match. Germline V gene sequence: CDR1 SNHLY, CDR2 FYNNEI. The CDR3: CASKRGGGNEQFF. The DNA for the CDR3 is TGTGCCAGCAAGAGGGGCGGGGGGAATGAGCAGTTCTTC.

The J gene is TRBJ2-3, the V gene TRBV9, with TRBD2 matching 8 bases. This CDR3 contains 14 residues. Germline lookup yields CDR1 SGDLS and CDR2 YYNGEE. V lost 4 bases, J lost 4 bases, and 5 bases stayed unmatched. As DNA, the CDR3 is TGTGCCAGCAGCAGAACTAGCGGCGCAGATACGCAGTATTTT. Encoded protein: CASSRTSGADTQYF.

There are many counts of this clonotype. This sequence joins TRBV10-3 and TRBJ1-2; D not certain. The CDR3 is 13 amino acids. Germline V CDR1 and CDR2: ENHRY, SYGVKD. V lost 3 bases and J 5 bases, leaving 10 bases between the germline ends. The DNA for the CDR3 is TGTGCCATCAGTGAAACGGATACTTATGGCTACACCTTC. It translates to CAISETDTYGYTF.

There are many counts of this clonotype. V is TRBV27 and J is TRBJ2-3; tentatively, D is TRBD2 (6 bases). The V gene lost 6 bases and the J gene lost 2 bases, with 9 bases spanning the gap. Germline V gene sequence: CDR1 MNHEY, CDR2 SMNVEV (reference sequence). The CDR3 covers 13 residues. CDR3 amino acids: CASSGGITDTQYF. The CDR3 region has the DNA TGTGCCAGCAGCGGCGGGATCACAGATACGCAGTATTTT.

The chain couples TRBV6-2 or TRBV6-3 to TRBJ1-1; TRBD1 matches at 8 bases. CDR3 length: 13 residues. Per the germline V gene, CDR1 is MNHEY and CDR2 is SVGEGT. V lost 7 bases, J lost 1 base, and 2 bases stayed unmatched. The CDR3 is CASIQGANTEAFF. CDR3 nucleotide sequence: TGTGCCAGCATTCAGGGGGCGAACACTGAAGCTTTCTTT.

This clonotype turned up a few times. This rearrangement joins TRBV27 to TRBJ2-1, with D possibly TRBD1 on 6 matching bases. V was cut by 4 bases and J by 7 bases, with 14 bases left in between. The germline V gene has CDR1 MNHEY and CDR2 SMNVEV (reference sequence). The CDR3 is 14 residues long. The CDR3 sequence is CASSSLGAGNEQFF. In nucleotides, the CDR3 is TGTGCCAGCAGTTCGCTGGGGGCTGGGAATGAGCAGTTCTTC.

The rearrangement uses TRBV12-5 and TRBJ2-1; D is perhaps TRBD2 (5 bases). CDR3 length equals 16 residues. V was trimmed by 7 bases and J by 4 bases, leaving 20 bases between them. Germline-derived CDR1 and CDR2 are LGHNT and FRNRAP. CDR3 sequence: CASVPQGSEGYNEQFF. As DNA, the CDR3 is TGTGCTAGTGTCCCCCAAGGGAGTGAGGGTTACAATGAGCAGTTCTTC.

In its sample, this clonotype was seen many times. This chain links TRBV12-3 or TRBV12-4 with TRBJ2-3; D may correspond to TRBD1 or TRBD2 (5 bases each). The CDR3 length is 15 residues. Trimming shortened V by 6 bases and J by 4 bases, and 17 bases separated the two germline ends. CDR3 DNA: TGTGCCAGCAGCCTTAAGGGTCGGGACGCAGATACGCAGTATTTT. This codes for CASSLKGRDADTQYF.

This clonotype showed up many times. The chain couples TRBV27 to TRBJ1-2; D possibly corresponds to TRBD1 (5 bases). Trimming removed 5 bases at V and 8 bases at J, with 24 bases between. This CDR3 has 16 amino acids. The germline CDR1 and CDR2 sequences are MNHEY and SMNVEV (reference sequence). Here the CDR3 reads CASSPTPGTSTLGYTF. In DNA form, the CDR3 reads TGTGCCAGCAGTCCTACGCCCGGGACCTCAACGTTGGGCTACACCTTC.

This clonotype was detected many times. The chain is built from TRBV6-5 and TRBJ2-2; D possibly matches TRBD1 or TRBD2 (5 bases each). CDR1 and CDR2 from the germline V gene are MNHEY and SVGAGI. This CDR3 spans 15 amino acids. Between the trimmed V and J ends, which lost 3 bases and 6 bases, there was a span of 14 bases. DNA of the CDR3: TGTGCCAGCAGTTATTCCGGGACCGTCGCCGGGGAGCTGTTTTTT. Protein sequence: CASSYSGTVAGELFF.

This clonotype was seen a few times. CDR3 sequence (DNA): TGTGCCATCAGTGCGCCCACAGGGGTGGGTGGCTACACCTTC. This gives the protein CAISAPTGVGGYTF. The chain recombines TRBV10-3 with TRBJ1-2, with 7 bases lining up with TRBD1. The CDR3 consists of 14 residues. Trimming removed 4 bases from V and 7 bases from J; junction bases left unmatched: 9. Germline V lookup: CDR1 ENHRY, CDR2 SYGVKD.

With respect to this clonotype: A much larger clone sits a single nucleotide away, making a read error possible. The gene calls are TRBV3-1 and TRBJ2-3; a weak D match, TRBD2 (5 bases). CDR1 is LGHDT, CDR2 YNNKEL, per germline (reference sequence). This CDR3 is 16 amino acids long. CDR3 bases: TGTGCCACCAGCCAGCGACCCCGGGAAAACACAGATACGCAGTATTTT. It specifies CATSQRPRENTDTQYF.